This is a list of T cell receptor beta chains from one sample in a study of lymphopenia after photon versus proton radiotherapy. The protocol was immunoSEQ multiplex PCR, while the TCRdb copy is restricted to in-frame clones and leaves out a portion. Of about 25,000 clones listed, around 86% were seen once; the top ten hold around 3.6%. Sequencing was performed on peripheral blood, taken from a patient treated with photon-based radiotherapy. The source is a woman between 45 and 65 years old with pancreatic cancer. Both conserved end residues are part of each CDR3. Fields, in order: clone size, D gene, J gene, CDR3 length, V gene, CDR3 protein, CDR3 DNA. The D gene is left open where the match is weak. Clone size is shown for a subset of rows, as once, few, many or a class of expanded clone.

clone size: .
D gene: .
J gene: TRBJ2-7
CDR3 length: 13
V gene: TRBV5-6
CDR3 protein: CASSPRPTYEQYF
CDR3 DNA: TGTGCCAGCAGCCCTCGCCCAACCTACGAGCAGTACTTC

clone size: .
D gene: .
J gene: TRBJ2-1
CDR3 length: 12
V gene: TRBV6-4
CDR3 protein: CASSDRDGFQLF
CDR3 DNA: TGTGCCAGCAGTGACCGGGACGGTTTTCAACTCTTC

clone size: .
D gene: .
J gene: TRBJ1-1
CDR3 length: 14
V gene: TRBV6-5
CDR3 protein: CASKREQVNTEAFF
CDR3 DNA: TGTGCCAGCAAACGCGAACAGGTGAACACTGAAGCTTTCTTT

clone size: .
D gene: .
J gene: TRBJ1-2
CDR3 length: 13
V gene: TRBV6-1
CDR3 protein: CASKTGKDYGYTF
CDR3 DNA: TGTGCCAGCAAAACAGGGAAGGACTATGGCTACACCTTC

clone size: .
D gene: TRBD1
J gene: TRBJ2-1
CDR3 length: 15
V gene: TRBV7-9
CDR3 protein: CASSFTGTAYNEQFF
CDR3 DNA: TGTGCCAGCAGCTTCACCGGGACAGCCTACAATGAGCAGTTCTTC

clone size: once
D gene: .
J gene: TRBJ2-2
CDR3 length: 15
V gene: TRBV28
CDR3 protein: CASSLFFQGYGELFF
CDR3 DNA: TGTGCCAGCAGTTTATTCTTCCAGGGATACGGGGAGCTGTTTTTT

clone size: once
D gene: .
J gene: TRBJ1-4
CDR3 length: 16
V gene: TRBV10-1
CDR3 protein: CASSYRQARRNEKLFF
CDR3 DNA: TGCGCCAGCAGTTACCGACAGGCCCGTCGGAATGAAAAACTGTTTTTT

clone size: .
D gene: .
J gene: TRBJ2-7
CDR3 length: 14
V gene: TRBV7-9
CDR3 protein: CASSLVGGEGEQYF
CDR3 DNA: TGTGCCAGCAGCCTCGTAGGGGGAGAGGGCGAGCAGTACTTC

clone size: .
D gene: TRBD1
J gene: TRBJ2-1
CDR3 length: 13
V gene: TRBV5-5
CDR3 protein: CASRRQGDNEQFF
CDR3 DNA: TGTGCCAGCAGACGACAGGGGGACAATGAGCAGTTCTTC

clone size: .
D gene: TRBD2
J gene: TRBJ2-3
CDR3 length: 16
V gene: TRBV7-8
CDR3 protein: CASSILAGLSTDTQYF
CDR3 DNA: TGTGCCAGCAGCATATTAGCGGGTCTTAGCACAGATACGCAGTATTTT

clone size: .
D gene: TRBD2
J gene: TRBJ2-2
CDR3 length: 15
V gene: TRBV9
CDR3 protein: CASSGTSGVTGELFF
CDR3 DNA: TGTGCCAGCAGCGGAACTAGCGGAGTCACCGGGGAGCTGTTTTTT

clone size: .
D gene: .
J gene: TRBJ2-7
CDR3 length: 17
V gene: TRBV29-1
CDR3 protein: CSVDRIANGAFLGEQYF
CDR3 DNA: TGCAGCGTTGACCGAATCGCGAACGGCGCCTTCTTGGGGGAGCAGTACTTC

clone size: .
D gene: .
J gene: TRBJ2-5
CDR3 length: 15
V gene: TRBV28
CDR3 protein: CASSLGVSRQETQYF
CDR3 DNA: TGTGCCAGCAGTTTAGGTGTCAGCCGTCAAGAGACCCAGTACTTC

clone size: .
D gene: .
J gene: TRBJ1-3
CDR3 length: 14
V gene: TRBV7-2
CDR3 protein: CASSSGPSGNTIYF
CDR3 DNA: TGTGCCAGCAGCTCGGGTCCCTCTGGAAACACCATATATTTT

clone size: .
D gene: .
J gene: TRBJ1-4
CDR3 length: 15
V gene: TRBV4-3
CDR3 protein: CASSRDGGAGEKLFF
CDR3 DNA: TGCGCCAGCAGCCGAGATGGGGGGGCGGGTGAAAAACTGTTTTTT

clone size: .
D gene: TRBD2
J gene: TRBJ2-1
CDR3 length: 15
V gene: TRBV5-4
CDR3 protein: CASSGGTSEYNEQFF
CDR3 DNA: TGTGCCAGCAGCGGGGGGACTAGTGAATACAATGAGCAGTTCTTC

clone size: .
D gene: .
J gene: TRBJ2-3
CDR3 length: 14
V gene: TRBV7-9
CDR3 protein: CASSSGSSTDTQYF
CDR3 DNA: TGTGCCAGCAGCTCTGGATCCAGCACAGATACGCAGTATTTT

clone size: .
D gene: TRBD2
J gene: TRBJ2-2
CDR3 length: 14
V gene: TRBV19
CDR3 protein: CASTTSGTSGELFF
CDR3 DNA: TGTGCCAGTACCACTAGCGGGACATCCGGGGAGCTGTTTTTT

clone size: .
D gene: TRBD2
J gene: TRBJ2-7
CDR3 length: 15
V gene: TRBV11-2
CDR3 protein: CASSSGAGGPYEQYF
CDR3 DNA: TGTGCCAGCAGCTCTGGAGCGGGAGGGCCCTACGAGCAGTACTTC

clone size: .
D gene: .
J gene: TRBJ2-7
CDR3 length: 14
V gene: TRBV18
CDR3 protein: CASSPGPEAYEQYF
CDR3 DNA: TGTGCCAGCTCACCCGGACCGGAAGCCTACGAGCAGTACTTC

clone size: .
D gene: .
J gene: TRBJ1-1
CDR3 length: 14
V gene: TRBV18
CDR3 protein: CASSRTDKNTEAFF
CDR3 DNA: TGTGCCAGCTCAAGGACAGACAAGAACACTGAAGCTTTCTTT

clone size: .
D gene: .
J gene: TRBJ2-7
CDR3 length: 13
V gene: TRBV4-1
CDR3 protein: CASSQEPAYEQYF
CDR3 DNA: TGCGCCAGCAGCCAAGAACCGGCATACGAGCAGTACTTC

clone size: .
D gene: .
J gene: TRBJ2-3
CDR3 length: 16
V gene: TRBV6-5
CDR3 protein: CASSYKTGTRTDTQYF
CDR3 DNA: TGTGCCAGCAGTTACAAGACCGGGACCCGCACAGATACGCAGTATTTT

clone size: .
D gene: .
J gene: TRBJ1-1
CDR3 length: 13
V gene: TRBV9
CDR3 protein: CASSVGAFTEAFF
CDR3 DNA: TGTGCCAGCAGCGTAGGGGCCTTCACTGAAGCTTTCTTT

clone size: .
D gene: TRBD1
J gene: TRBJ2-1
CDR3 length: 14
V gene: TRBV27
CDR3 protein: CASSLDRGWNEQFF
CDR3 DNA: TGTGCCAGCAGTCTCGACAGGGGCTGGAATGAGCAGTTCTTC

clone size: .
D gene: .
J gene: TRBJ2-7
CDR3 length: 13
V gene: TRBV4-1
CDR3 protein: CASSQDKEYEQYF
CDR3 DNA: TGCGCCAGCAGCCAAGATAAGGAGTACGAGCAGTACTTC

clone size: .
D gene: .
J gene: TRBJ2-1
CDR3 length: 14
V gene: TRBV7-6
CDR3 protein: CASSLGQGGNEQFF
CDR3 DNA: TGTGCCAGCAGCTTAGGCCAGGGGGGTAATGAGCAGTTCTTC

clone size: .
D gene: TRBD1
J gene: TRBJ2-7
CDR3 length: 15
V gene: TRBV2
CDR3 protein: CASSPRDRASYEQYF
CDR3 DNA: TGTGCCAGCAGTCCCCGGGACAGGGCGTCCTACGAGCAGTACTTC

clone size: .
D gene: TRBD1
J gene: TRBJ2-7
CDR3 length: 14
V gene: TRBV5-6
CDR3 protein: CASSLGTGTHEQYF
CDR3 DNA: TGTGCCAGCAGCTTGGGGACAGGGACTCACGAGCAGTACTTC

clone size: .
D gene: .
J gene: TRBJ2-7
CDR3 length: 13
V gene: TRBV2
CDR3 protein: CASRRDGAYEQYF
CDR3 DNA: TGTGCCAGCAGGAGGGACGGAGCCTACGAGCAGTACTTC

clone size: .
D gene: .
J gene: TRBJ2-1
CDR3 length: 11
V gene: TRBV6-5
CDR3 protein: CASSGLHEQFF
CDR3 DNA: TGTGCCAGCAGCGGGCTGCATGAGCAGTTCTTC

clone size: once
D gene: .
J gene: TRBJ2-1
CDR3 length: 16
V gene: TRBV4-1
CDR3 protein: CASSPQGTGFGNEQFF
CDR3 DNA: TGCGCCAGCAGCCCCCAGGGAACAGGGTTCGGGAATGAGCAGTTCTTC

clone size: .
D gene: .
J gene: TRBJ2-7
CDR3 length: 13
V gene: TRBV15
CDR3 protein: CATSRGRDYEQYF
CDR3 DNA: TGTGCCACCAGCAGAGGAAGGGACTACGAGCAGTACTTC

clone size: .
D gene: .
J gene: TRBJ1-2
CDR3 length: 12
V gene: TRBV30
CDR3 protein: CAWKAGRGGYTF
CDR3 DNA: TGTGCCTGGAAAGCAGGGAGGGGTGGCTACACCTTC

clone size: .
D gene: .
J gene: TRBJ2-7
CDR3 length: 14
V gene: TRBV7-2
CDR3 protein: CASSLGVGTYEQYF
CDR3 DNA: TGTGCCAGCAGCTTGGGCGTCGGTACCTACGAGCAGTACTTC

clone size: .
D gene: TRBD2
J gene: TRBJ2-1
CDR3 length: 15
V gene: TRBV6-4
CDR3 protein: CASSPNSGSRREQFF
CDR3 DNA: TGTGCCAGCAGTCCTAATAGCGGGAGCCGTAGGGAGCAGTTCTTC

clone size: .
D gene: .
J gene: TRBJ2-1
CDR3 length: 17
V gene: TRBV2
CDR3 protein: CASVWGPGHLSYNEQFF
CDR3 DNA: TGTGCCAGCGTTTGGGGTCCGGGACACCTCTCCTACAATGAGCAGTTCTTC

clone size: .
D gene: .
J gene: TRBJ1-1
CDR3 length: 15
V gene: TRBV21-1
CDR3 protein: CAIPPGGLLNTEAFF
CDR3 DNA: TGTGCCATACCCCCGGGAGGCCTACTGAACACTGAAGCTTTCTTT

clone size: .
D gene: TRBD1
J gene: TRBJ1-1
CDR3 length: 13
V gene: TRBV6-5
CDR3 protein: CASSSFGTGEAFF
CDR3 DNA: TGTGCCAGCAGTTCTTTCGGGACAGGTGAAGCTTTCTTT

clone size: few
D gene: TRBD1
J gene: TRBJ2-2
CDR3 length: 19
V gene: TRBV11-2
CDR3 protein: CASTPGTGNRRPSTGELFF
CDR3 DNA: TGTGCCAGCACCCCCGGGACAGGGAACCGCCGGCCGAGCACCGGGGAGCTGTTTTTT